This T cell receptor beta chain was documented in a study of regulatory T cells in long-lasting Graves disease. The wider study: Antithyroid drugs had been given to newly diagnosed Graves' patients for under 3 months.

Arm-PCR of CDR3 regions with iRepertoire HTBI primers generated TCR beta libraries. TCRdb ran MiXCR on the multiplex PCR reads and lists one entry per CDR3 protein. The sample carries fewer than 400,000 distinct CDR3 sequences, more than 15% recorded once. This clonotype has a handful of counts. This CDR3 spans 14 amino acids. J gave up 6 bases and V 3 bases, and 6 bases lay outside the gene matches. Germline assignment: CDR1 MDHEN and CDR2 SYDVKM. The time point denotes: newly diagnosed GD, antithyroid drugs for less than 3 months. The TCR library used RNA extracted from PBMCs. The chain employs TRBV28 and TRBJ1-2; 8 bases match TRBD1. The material sequenced was peripheral blood mononuclear cells (PBMCs), taken at new diagnosis, from a patient treated with antithyroid drugs. The receptor's source is a female donor with Graves disease. The CDR3 reads CASSFGPGGDGYTF. Written as DNA, the CDR3 is TGTGCCAGCAGTTTTGGGCCAGGGGGCGATGGCTACACCTTC.